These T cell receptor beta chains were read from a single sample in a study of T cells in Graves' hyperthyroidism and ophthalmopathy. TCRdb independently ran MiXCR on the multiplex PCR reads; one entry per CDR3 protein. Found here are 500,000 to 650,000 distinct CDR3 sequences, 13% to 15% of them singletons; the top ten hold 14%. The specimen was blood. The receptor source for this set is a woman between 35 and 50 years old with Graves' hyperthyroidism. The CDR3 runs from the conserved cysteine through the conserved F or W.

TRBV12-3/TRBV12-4,CASSQTNYGYTF
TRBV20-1,CSAVDRDSLYEQYF
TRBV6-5,CASSYSIDGAYSSSSGNTIYF
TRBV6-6,CASSYGSLAEQYF
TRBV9,CASSVGASGANVLTF
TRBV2,CASTPGRNEQFF
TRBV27,CASSLRGGTYEQYF
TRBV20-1,CSSGRDNEQFF
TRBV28,CASSFRGARSYEQYF
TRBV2,CASSRQGTTGELFF
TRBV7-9,CASSLGTGYPSEQYF
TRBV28,CASRTAGVYNEQFF
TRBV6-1,CASTMGRGSYEQYF
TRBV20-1,CSARDLLRVDNEQFF
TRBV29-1,CSVGNLWEQYF
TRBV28,CASSIGRGGVTYEQYF
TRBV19,CASRGLAGGRSQWEQFF
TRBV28,CASSSFKFRGYTF
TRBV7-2,CASSITGGITDTQYF
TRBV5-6,CASRNANWGQNTEAFF
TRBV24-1,CATSDRDGPWGTQYF
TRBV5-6,CASSPEGGTNTGELFF
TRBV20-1,CSASPRDRGPGANVLTF